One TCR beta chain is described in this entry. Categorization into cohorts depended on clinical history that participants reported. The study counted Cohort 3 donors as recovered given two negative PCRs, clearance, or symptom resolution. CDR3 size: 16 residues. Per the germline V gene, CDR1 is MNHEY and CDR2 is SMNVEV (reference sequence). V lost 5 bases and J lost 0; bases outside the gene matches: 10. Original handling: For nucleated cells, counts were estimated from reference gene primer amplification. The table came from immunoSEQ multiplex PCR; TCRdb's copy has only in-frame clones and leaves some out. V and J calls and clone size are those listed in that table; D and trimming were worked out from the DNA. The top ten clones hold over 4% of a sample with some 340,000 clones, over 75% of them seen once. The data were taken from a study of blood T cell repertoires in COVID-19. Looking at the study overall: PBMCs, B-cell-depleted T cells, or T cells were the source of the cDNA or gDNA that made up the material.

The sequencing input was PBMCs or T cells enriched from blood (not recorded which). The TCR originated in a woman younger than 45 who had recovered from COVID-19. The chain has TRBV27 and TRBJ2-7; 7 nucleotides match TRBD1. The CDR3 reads CASSPVGQALSYEQYF. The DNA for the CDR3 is TGTGCCAGCAGTCCGGTCGGACAGGCCCTCTCCTACGAGCAGTACTTC.